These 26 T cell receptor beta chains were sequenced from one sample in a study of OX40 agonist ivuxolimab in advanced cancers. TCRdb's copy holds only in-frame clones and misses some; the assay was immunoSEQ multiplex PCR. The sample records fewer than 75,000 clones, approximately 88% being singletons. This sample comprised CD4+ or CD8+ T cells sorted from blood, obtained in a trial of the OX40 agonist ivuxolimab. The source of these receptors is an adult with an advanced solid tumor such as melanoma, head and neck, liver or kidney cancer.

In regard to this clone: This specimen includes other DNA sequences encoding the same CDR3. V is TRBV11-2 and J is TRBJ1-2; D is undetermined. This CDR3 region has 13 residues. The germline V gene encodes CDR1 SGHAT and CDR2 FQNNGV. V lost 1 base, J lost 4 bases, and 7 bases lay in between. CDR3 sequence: CASSLGRVYGYTF. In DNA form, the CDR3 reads TGTGCCAGCAGCTTAGGCCGTGTCTATGGCTACACCTTC.

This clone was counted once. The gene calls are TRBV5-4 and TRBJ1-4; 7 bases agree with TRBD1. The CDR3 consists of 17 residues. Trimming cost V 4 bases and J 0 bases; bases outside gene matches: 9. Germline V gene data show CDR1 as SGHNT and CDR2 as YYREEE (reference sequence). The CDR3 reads CASSPAGGHATNEKLFF. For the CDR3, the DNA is TGTGCCAGCAGCCCGGCAGGGGGTCATGCAACTAATGAAAAACTGTTTTTT.

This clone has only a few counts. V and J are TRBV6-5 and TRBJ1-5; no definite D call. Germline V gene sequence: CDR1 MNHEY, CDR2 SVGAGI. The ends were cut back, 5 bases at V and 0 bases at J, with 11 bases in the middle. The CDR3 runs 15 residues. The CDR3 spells CASSRAIDSNQPQHF. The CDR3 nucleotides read TGTGCCAGCAGTCGGGCAATCGATAGCAATCAGCCCCAGCATTTT.

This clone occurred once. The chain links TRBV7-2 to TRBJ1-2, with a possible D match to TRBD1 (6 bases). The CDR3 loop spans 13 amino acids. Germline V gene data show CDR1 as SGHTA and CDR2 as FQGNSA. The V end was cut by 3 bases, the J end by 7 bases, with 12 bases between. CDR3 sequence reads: CASSFSGTTGYTF. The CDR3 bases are TGTGCCAGCAGCTTTTCCGGGACAACTGGCTACACCTTC.

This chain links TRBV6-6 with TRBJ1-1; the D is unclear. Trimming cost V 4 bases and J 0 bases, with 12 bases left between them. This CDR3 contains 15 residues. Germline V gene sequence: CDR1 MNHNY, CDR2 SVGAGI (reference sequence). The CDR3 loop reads CASSLDRQMNTEAFF. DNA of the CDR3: TGTGCCAGCAGTTTAGACCGACAAATGAACACTGAAGCTTTCTTT.

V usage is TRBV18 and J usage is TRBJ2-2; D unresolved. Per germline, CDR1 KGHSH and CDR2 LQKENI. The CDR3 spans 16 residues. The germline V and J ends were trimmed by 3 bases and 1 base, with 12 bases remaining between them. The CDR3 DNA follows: TGTGCCAGCTCACCGGTTCAGGAGAAGAACACCGGGGAGCTGTTTTTT. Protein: CASSPVQEKNTGELFF. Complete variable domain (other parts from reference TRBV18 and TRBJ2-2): NAGVMQNPRHLVRRRGQEARLRCSPMKGHSHVYWYRQLPEEGLKFMVYLQKENIIDESGMPKERFSAEFPKEGPSILRIQQVVRGDSAAYFCASSPVQEKNTGELFFGEGSRLTVL.

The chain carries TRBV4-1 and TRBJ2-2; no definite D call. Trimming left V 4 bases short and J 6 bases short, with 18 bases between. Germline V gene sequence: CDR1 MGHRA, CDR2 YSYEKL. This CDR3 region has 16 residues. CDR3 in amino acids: CASSPPVLNRAGELFF. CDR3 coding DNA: TGCGCCAGCAGCCCCCCAGTTTTAAATCGAGCCGGGGAGCTGTTTTTT.

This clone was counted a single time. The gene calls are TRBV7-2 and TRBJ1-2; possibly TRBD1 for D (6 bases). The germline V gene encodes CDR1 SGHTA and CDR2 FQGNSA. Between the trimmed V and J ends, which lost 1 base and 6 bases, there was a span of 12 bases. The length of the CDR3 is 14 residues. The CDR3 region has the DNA TGTGCCAGCAGCTTAGTCAGGGGTCAGAATGGCTACACCTTC. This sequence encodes CASSLVRGQNGYTF.

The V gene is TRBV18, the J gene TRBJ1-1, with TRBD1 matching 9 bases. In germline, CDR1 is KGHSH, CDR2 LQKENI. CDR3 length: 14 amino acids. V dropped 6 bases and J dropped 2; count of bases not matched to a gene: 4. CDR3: CASSPGQGNTEAFF. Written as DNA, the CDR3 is TGTGCCAGCTCTCCGGGACAGGGCAACACTGAAGCTTTCTTT.

This CDR3 is CAWSGGGTYNEQFF. As DNA, the CDR3 is TGTGCCTGGAGTGGGGGCGGGACCTACAATGAGCAGTTCTTC. V usage is TRBV30 and J usage is TRBJ2-1; D possibly corresponds to TRBD2 (6 bases). This CDR3 is 14 amino acids long. The germline V and J ends were trimmed by 1 base and 2 bases, with 9 bases remaining between them. The germline V gene has CDR1 GTSNPN and CDR2 SVGIG (reference sequence).

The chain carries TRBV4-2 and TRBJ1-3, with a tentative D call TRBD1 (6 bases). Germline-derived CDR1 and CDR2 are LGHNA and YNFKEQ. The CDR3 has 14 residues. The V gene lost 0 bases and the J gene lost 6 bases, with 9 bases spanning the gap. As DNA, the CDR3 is TGTGCCAGCAGCCAAGAAACAGGGCTAAACACCATATATTTT. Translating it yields CASSQETGLNTIYF.

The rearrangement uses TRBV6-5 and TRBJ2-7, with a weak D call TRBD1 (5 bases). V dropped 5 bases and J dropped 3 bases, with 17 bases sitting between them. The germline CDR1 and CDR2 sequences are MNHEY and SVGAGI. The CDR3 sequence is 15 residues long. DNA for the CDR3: TGTGCCAGCAGTGCACGACAGTATTCACGCTACGAGCAGTACTTC. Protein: CASSARQYSRYEQYF.

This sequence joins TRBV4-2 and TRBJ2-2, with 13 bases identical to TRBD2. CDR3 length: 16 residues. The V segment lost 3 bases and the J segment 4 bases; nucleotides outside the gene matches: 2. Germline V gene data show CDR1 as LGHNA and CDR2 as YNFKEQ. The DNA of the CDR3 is TGTGCCAGCAGCCACAGACTAGCGGGGGGCACCGGGGAGCTGTTTTTT. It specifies CASSHRLAGGTGELFF.

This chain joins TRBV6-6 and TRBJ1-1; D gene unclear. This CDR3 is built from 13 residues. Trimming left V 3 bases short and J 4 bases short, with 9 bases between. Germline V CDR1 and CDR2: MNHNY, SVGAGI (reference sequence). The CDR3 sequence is CASSYADITEAFF. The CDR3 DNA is TGTGCCAGCAGTTATGCTGATATCACTGAAGCTTTCTTT.

CDR3: CASSVGGATDTQYF. Written as DNA, the CDR3 is TGTGCCAGCTCTGTTGGGGGCGCGACAGATACGCAGTATTTT. J is TRBJ2-3 and V is TRBV18, with D possibly TRBD1 on 6 matching bases. The germline gives CDR1 KGHSH, CDR2 LQKENI. V was pared by 6 bases and J by 3 bases, with 13 bases between. CDR3 length: 14 amino acids.

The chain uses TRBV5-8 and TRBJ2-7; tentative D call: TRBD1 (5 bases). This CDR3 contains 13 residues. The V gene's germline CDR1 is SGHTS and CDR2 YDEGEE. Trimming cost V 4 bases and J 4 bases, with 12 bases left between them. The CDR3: CASSAREGYEQYF. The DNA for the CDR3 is TGTGCCAGCAGCGCCAGGGAAGGATACGAGCAGTACTTC.

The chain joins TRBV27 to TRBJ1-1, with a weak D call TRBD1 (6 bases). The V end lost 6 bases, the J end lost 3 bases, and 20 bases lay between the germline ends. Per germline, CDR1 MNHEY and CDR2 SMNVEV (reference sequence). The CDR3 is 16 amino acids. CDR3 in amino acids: CASRPTGALLYTEAFF. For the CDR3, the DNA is TGTGCCAGCAGACCGACAGGAGCCCTCCTCTACACTGAAGCTTTCTTT.

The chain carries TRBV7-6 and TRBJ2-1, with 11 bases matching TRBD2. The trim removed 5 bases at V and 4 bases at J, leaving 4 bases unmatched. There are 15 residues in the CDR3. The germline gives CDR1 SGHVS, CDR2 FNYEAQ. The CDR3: CASSPGTSGYNEQFF. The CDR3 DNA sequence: TGTGCCAGCAGCCCCGGGACTAGCGGATACAATGAGCAGTTCTTC.

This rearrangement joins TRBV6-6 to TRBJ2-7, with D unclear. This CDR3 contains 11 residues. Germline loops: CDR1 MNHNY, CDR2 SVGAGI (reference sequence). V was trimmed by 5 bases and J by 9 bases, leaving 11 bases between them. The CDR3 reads CASSLLVGQYF. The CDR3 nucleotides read TGTGCCAGCAGTCTCCTGGTGGGGCAGTACTTC.

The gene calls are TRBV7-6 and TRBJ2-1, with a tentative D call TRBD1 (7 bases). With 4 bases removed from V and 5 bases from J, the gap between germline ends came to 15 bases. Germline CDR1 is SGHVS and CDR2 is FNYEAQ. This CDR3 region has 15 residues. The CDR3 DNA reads TGTGCCAGCAGCTCCAGGACAGGAGGGGACAATGAGCAGTTCTTC. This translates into CASSSRTGGDNEQFF.

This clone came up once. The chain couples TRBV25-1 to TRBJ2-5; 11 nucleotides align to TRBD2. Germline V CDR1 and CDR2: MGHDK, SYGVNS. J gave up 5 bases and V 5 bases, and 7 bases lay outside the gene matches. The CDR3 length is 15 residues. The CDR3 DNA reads TGTGCCAGCAGTTCCCTAGCGGGGGGTCGGGAGACCCAGTACTTC. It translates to CASSSLAGGRETQYF.

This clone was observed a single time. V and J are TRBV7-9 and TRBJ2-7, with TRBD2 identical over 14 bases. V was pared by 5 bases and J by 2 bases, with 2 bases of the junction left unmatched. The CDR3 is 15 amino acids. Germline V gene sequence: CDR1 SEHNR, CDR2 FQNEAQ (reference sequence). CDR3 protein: CASSVTSGRAYEQYF. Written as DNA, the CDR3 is TGTGCCAGCAGCGTGACTAGCGGGAGGGCCTACGAGCAGTACTTC.

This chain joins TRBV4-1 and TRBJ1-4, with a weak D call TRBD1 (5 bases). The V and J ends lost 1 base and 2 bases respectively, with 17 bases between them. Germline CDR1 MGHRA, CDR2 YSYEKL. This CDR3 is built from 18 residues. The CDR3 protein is CASSQGAVVGGTNEKLFF. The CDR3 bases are TGCGCCAGCAGCCAAGGTGCGGTTGTGGGGGGGACTAATGAAAAACTGTTTTTT.

The CDR3 nucleotides read TGTGCCAGCAGTTTTTGGGGGGGGGACACTGAAGCTTTCTTT. Its translation: CASSFWGGDTEAFF. The genes are TRBV27 and TRBJ1-1; D is possibly TRBD1 (5 bases). From germline, CDR1 is MNHEY and CDR2 SMNVEV (reference sequence). V shed 3 bases and J shed 3 bases, with 11 bases lying between them. There are 14 residues in the CDR3.

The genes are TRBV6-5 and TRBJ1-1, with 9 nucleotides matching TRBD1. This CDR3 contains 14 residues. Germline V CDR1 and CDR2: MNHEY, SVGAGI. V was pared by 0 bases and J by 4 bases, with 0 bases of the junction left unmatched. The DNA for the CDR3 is TGTGCCAGCAGTTACTCGACAGGGGGCACTGAAGCTTTCTTT. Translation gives CASSYSTGGTEAFF.

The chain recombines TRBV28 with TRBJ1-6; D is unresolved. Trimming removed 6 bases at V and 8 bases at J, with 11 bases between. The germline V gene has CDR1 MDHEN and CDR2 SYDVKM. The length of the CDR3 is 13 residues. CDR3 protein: CASRQVRDSPLHF. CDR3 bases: TGTGCCAGCAGGCAGGTTCGAGATTCACCCCTCCACTTT.